This T cell receptor beta chain appears in the sequencing data of a study of tumor and adjacent non-tumor tissue in lung cancer. This sample's RNA came from whole unsorted tissue. The normal lung tissue was taken more than 3 cm from the tumor edge. Donors were chemotherapy-naive, newly diagnosed lung cancer surgical patients in China, August–late 2014. This clonotype showed up many times. Its antigen remains unknown. CDR1 and CDR2 (germline): MNHEY, SVGEGT. This CDR3 has 21 residues. Trimming took 2 bases from V and 3 from J, leaving 29 bases between them. The library came from three nested PCR rounds adapted from ARM-PCR protocols. TCRdb recomputed calls from the multiplex PCR reads with MiXCR, one row per CDR3 protein. The sample lists fewer than 90,000 distinct CDR3 sequences; 65% to 80% were seen once. Study-wide findings and caveats: Tumor tissue had significantly higher TCR diversity than normal lung. Shorter survival was associated with higher TCR diversity in tumors.

The material sequenced was distant non-tumor lung tissue. This clonotype originated in a woman aged 45-60 years with non-small cell lung cancer. The chain joins TRBV6-2 or TRBV6-3 to TRBJ2-1; D is undetermined. The CDR3 nucleotides read TGTGCCAGCAGTTACCTAACAGAGTTTTGGGTCCCCTCTACCCTCTACAATGAGCAGTTCTTC. It is translated as CASSYLTEFWVPSTLYNEQFF.